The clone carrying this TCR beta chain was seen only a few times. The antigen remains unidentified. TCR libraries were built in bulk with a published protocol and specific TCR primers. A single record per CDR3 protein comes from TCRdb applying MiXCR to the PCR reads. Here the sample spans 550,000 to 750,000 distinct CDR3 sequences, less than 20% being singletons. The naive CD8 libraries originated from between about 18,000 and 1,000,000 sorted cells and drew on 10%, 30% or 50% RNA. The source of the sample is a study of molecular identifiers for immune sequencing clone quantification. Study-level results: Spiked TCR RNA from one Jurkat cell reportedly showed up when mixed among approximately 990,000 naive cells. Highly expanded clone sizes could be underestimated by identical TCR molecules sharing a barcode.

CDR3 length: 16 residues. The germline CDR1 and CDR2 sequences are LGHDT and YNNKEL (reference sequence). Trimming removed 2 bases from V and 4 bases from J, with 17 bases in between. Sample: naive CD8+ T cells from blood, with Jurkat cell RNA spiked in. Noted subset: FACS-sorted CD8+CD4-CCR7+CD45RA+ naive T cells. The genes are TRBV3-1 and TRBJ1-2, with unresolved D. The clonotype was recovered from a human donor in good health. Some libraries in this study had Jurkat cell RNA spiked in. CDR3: CASSQPGNTGLYGYTF. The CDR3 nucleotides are TGTGCCAGCAGCCAACCCGGAAACACTGGCCTCTATGGCTACACCTTC.